This record looks at one T cell receptor beta chain sequence and its context. This entry is derived from a study of T cells in localized non-small cell lung cancer. Profiling relied on immunoSEQ multiplex PCR, and the TCRdb table lists in-frame clones only, not all of them. The sample consists of around 96,000 clones, roughly 93% of them appearing once. Specimen: PBMCs, collected before any cancer treatment. This clonotype originated in a woman aged 35 to 70 with stage II squamous cell lung carcinoma.

The CDR3 here is CASSQAIAGAYNEQFF. Here the CDR3 DNA reads TGTGCCAGCAGCCAAGCGATAGCGGGGGCCTACAATGAGCAGTTCTTC. The V and J genes are TRBV14 and TRBJ2-1; 9 bases map to TRBD2. The germline gives CDR1 SGHDN, CDR2 FVKESK. The junction had 3 bases not matched to a gene; V was cut back by 1 base and J by 2 bases. CDR3 length equals 16 residues.